This T cell receptor (beta chain) was obtained from a study of T cell repertoires in cytomegalovirus infection. The wider study: Recently identified HLA-C-restricted and well-studied HLA-B-restricted CMV epitopes were used.

CDR3 size: 15 residues. V gave up 4 bases and J gave up 0 bases, with 10 bases separating them. MiXCR, run by TCRdb on the reads, gives a single entry per CDR3 protein. The sample has around 540,000 distinct CDR3 sequences; roughly a third are singletons. In the case of this clonotype: Antigen: not known.

The starting material was cultured PBMCs, obtained from culture after CMV antigen stimulation. V gene TRBV12-3 or TRBV12-4 combines with J gene TRBJ1-5; possibly TRBD1 for D (5 bases). This sequence originates from a human donor in good health (CMV status not recorded). Some clones in this sample may be carry-over from other donors' samples. The CDR3 protein is CASSSLGTSNQPQHF. The CDR3, as DNA: TGTGCCAGCAGTTCCTTAGGGACTAGCAATCAGCCCCAGCATTTT.